This TCR beta chain was profiled in a study of T cells in Graves' hyperthyroidism and ophthalmopathy. Only a few counts were recorded for this clonotype. The antigen is undetermined. Hyperthyroidism in the patients, aged 18 to 65, was newly diagnosed and under 2 months in duration. Template material for amplifying TCR beta CDR3 regions consisted of RNA transcripts. HTBI primers were used for first-round RT-PCR of the TCR CDR3. TCRdb processed the multiplex PCR reads anew with MiXCR; each CDR3 protein has one entry. Of roughly 360,000 distinct CDR3 sequences in the sample, roughly 14% were seen once. Broader study findings: Progression to ophthalmopathy was predicted a median of about six months early. Ophthalmopathy and stable hyperthyroidism were told apart by a 13 V-J model.

CDR3 size: 14 residues. Germline V gene data show CDR1 as SGHRS and CDR2 as YFSETQ. The V and J ends lost 3 bases and 9 bases, in that order; junction bases with no gene match: 8. V usage is TRBV5-1 and J usage is TRBJ2-1, with TRBD1 matching 8 bases. Sequenced input: blood. The sequence came from a man aged 25-45 years with Graves' hyperthyroidism that later progressed to Graves' ophthalmopathy. The CDR3 sequence is CASSSVTGDFEQFF. The DNA for the CDR3 is TGCGCCAGCAGCTCTGTGACAGGGGATTTTGAGCAGTTCTTC. Filled out from reference TRBV5-1 and TRBJ2-1, the complete variable domain reads KAGVTQTPRYLIKTRGQQVTLSCSPISGHRSVSWYQQTPGQGLQFLFEYFSETQRNKGNFPGRFSGRQFSNSRSEMNVSTLELGDSALYLCASSSVTGDFEQFFGPGTRLTVL.